This paragraph reports one T cell receptor beta chain. The antigen it recognizes is unknown. No per-base quality is available; no much larger clone lies one base away. This entry comes from a study of T cell responses to AZD1222 COVID-19 vaccine (dated by TCRdb to about 2021). Background for the entire study: TCR sequencing was performed for roughly 250 trial participants, of whom 200 to 210 were given two doses of AZD1222 and about 25 were given two doses of MenACWY control vaccine. Trial participants were enrolled by age into 18-55, 56-69 and 70-plus year subgroups, with approximately 150, 28 and 58 TCR-sequenced participants respectively. Here is what the overall study found, with its caveats: Because no samples from the day 14 peak response were available, repertoires could be characterized only after the peak T cell response. A significant rise in spike-specific TCR breadth and depth was observed after two AZD1222 doses relative to day 0 and relative to MenACWY recipients. Vaccine-associated CD4 TCRs spanned the whole spike protein, with dominant responses in regions 160-218 and 743-854. In the small 56-69-year group, the increase in depth fell short of significance, most likely because of low power. Only five or six AZD1222 recipients were SARS-CoV-2 seropositive at baseline, limiting conclusions about previously exposed vaccinees. Most participants were white British and females outnumbered males, and the authors suggested that clonal diversity may have been underestimated. Epitopes outside the regions mutated in the B.1.351 and B.1.1.7 variants were reportedly recognized by nearly half of the unique spike-specific TCRs.

The time point label, read with the paper, signifies: baseline before first vaccination. The treatment or condition tag for this specimen amounts to: meningococcal conjugate vaccine given as trial control. Vaccinee samples were obtained from the UK trials COV001 and COV002, which included a single-blind randomized controlled phase 2/3 trial of AZD1222 (ChAdOx1 nCoV-19) in healthy adults. For TCRbeta chain sequencing, PBMC samples were collected from trial participants at day 0 and at day 28 after the second dose. Based on the germline V gene, the CDR1 and CDR2 sequences are SNHLY and FYNNEI. Trimming removed 6 bases from V and 9 bases from J; the gene matches leave 7 bases unexplained. There are 13 amino acids in the CDR3, from cysteine to phenylalanine inclusive. Of all the DNA, just the CDR3 is kept, 39 bases in frame from base 1. The CDR3 regions of human TCRbeta chains were analyzed by immunosequencing. On the authors' methods: Repertoire TCRs were matched against a reference library of SARS-CoV-2-specific TCRs generated with the MIRA antigen-specificity platform. Breadth was defined as the fraction of unique TCRs that were SARS-CoV-2-associated, and depth was defined as the fraction of total T cells that were SARS-CoV-2-associated. Using the MIRA data, each spike-specific TCR was mapped to the spike region that the TCR reacts to and placed in a CD4 or CD8 class. Log10-transformed breadth and depth values were compared by one-way ANOVA with Sidak's multiple comparisons tests. TCRdb retrieved this table from immuneACCESS and kept in-frame rearrangements only. Not all clones are present; in checked studies, unresolved V genes account for under half, and no reason is known for the remainder. The V and J calls and clone size come from that table; D and trimming were worked out from the DNA. The sample profile shows some 200,000 clones; just over 90% of them were found once. The ten largest account for about 1% of the sample.

Sequenced material: peripheral blood, taken on day 0 of MenACWY control vaccination. The chain uses TRBV2 and TRBJ2-1; 8 bases in the junction line up with TRBD2. The receptor comes from an adult in good health. The CDR3 here reads CASRFSLAGEQFF. Here is the DNA: TGTGCCAGCAGATTTAGCCTAGCGGGTGAGCAGTTCTTC.